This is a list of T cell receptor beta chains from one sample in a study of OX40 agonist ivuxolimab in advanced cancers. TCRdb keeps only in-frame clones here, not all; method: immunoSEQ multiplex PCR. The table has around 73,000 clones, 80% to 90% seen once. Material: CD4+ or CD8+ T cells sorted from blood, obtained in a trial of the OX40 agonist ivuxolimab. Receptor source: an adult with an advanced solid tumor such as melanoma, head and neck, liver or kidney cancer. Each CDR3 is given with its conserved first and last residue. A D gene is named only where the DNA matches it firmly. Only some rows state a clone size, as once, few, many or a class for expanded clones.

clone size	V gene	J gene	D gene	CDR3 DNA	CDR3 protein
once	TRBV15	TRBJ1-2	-	TGTGCCACCAGCAGTGGGAGGGGGGCCTATGGCTACACCTTC	CATSSGRGAYGYTF
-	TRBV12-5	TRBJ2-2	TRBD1	TGTGCTAGTGGCTACGACAGGGTGGGGACCGGGGAGCTGTTTTTT	CASGYDRVGTGELFF
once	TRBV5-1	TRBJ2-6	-	TGCGCCAGCAGCTTGGAGACAGCTAGAGCTGGGGCCAACGTCCTGACTTTC	CASSLETARAGANVLTF
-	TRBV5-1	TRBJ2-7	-	TGCGCCAGCAGTTCAGGGGTGTTCCCCTACGAGCAGTACTTC	CASSSGVFPYEQYF
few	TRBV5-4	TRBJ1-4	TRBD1	TGTGCCAGCAGCCCAGGACAGGGAAGGGAAAAACTGTTTTTT	CASSPGQGREKLFF
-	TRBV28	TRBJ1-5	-	TGTGCCAGCCTTGGCTTAGGTTTCGGGAATCAGCCCCAGCATTTT	CASLGLGFGNQPQHF
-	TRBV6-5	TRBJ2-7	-	TGTGCCAGCAGTTACTCGACAGTTTCCTACGAGCAGTACTTC	CASSYSTVSYEQYF
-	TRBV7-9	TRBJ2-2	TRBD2	TGTGTCCTCAACCCAGGACTAGCGGGAGGGGCCGGGGAGCTGTTTTTT	CVLNPGLAGGAGELFF
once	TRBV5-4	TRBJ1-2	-	TGTGCCAGCAGCTTGGACACCACCTATGGCTACACCTTC	CASSLDTTYGYTF
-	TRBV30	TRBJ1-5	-	TGTGCCTGGGGGGACTTCGATCAGCCCCAGCATTTT	CAWGDFDQPQHF
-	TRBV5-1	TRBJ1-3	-	TGCGCCAGCAGCCCAGATGGGGGGGCTGGAAACACCATATATTTT	CASSPDGGAGNTIYF
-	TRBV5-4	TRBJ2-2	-	TGTGCCAGCAGCAACGGACAAACGAACACCGGGGAGCTGTTTTTT	CASSNGQTNTGELFF
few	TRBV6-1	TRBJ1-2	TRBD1	TGTGCCAGCAGGGTTACAGGGGGCTCCGGCTACACCTTC	CASRVTGGSGYTF
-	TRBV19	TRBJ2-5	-	TGTGCCAGTAGTACATCCGGTACCCAGTACTTC	CASSTSGTQYF
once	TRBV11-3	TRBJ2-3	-	TGTGCCAGCAGCTTAGAGACTGAGGATACGCAGTATTTT	CASSLETEDTQYF
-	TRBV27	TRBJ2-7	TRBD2	TGTGCCAGCAGGAGGACGTGGGCAGGGAGGGTTAGCGGGTACGAGCAGTACTTC	CASRRTWAGRVSGYEQYF
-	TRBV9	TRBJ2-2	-	TGTGCCAGCAGCCTTCTCTGGGGGGAGCTGTTTTTT	CASSLLWGELFF
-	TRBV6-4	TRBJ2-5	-	TGTGCCAGCAGTGACCCGACAGTGCTGTTCCAAGAGACCCAGTACTTC	CASSDPTVLFQETQYF